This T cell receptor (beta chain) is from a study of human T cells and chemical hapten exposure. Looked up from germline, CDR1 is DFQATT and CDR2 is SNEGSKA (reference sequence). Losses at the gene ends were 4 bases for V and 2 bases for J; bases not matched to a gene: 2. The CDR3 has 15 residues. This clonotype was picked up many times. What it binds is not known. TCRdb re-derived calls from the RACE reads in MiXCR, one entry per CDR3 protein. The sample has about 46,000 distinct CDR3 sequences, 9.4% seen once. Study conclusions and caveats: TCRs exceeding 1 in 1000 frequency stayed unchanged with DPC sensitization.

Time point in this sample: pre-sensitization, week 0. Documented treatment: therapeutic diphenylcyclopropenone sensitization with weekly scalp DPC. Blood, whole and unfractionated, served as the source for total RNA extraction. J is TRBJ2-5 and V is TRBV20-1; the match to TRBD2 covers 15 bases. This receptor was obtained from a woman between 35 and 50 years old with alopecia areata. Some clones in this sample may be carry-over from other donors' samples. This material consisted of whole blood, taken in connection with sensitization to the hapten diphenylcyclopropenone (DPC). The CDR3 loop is CSATGLAGGQETQYF. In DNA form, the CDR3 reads TGCAGTGCTACAGGACTAGCGGGGGGGCAAGAGACCCAGTACTTC.